Shown below are 11 T cell receptor beta chains from a single sample sequenced in a study of Siglec-9 on CD8 T cells in melanoma. TCRdb's table, derived via immunoSEQ multiplex PCR, lists solely in-frame clones and lacks some. The repertoire consists of tens of thousands of clones, with about 80% occurring once and the leading ten covering approximately 6.4%. The sequencing sample was made of Siglec-9- CD8+ T cells sorted from blood. The receptor set was obtained from a human donor in good health.

This chain joins TRBV6-1 and TRBJ2-7, with a tentative D call TRBD1 (6 bases). The V gene's germline CDR1 is MNHNS and CDR2 SASEGT. The CDR3 is made up of 13 amino acids. With 11 bases removed from V and 4 bases from J, the gap between germline ends came to 18 bases. In DNA form, the CDR3 reads TGTGCCTGGGGGCAAGGGGCAGGATACGAGCAGTACTTC. Amino acid sequence: CAWGQGAGYEQYF.

This chain connects TRBV6-5 to TRBJ2-7; TRBD1 matches 8 bases. The ends lost 0 bases at V and 7 bases at J; junction bases unmatched: 8. Per germline, CDR1 MNHEY and CDR2 SVGAGI. The CDR3 extends over 15 amino acids. CDR3 nucleotides: TGTGCCAGCAGTTACTCGAGTTACAGGGGGTCTGAGCAGTACTTC. Its protein product is CASSYSSYRGSEQYF.

The chain has TRBV7-2 and TRBJ1-4, with D tentatively TRBD1 (5 bases). CDR1 is SGHTA and CDR2 is FQGNSA in the germline V gene. The ends were cut back, 5 bases at V and 8 bases at J, with 21 bases in the middle. CDR3 length equals 16 residues. The CDR3 loop reads CASSPNSGGGAEKLFF. CDR3 in DNA: TGTGCCAGCAGCCCGAACTCGGGCGGGGGTGCGGAAAAACTGTTTTTT.

The CDR3 region has the DNA TGCGCCAGCAGCCCCCTCTCGGATGGTGACGCTTTCTTT. It encodes CASSPLSDGDAFF. This chain links TRBV4-1 with TRBJ1-1, with D unresolved. The CDR3 contains 13 residues. Trimming took off 4 bases at V and 11 bases at J, with 17 bases between the two ends. Germline values: CDR1 MGHRA, CDR2 YSYEKL.

The chain combines TRBV27 with TRBJ2-2; TRBD1 might be the D (6 bases). Trimming shortened V by 6 bases and J by 6 bases, and 14 bases separated the two germline ends. Germline V CDR1 and CDR2: MNHEY, SMNVEV (reference sequence). The CDR3 is 14 amino acids. The DNA for the CDR3 is TGTGCCAGCAGCTTTGCAGGGGTCTCCGGGGAGCTGTTTTTT. The encoded protein is CASSFAGVSGELFF.

The rearrangement links TRBV9 to TRBJ1-2; D is undetermined. Germline CDR1 and CDR2: SGDLS and YYNGEE. The CDR3 spans 15 residues. V was cut by 1 base and J by 4 bases, with 14 bases left in between. CDR3 amino acids: CASSVSGAEAYGYTF. CDR3 sequence (DNA): TGTGCCAGCAGCGTATCGGGCGCCGAAGCCTATGGCTACACCTTC.

The gene calls are TRBV7-6 and TRBJ2-3; TRBD2 matches at 11 bases. Trimming took 1 base from V and 4 from J; bases not matched to a gene: 4. This CDR3 comprises 16 residues. Germline CDR1 SGHVS, CDR2 FNYEAQ. The CDR3 bases are TGTGCCAGCAGCTTAGGTAGCGGGAGGGGCCCAGATACGCAGTATTTT. It codes for CASSLGSGRGPDTQYF.

J is TRBJ1-1 and V is TRBV18; 11 bases are shared with TRBD1. Losses at the gene ends were 3 bases for V and 5 bases for J; bases not matched to a gene: 8. The germline gives CDR1 KGHSH, CDR2 LQKENI. The CDR3 length is 16 residues. CDR3 in amino acids: CASSPLRGQGGTEAFF. The CDR3 nucleotides read TGTGCCAGCTCACCCCTTAGGGGACAGGGGGGAACTGAAGCTTTCTTT. Full variable domain (outside the CDR3, taken from reference TRBV18 and TRBJ1-1): NAGVMQNPRHLVRRRGQEARLRCSPMKGHSHVYWYRQLPEEGLKFMVYLQKENIIDESGMPKERFSAEFPKEGPSILRIQQVVRGDSAAYFCASSPLRGQGGTEAFFGQGTRLTVV.

This sequence joins TRBV7-6 and TRBJ2-3; no reliable D call. Germline CDR1 and CDR2: SGHVS and FNYEAQ. V dropped 4 bases and J dropped 6 bases, with 8 bases sitting between them. This CDR3 spans 12 amino acids. In DNA form, the CDR3 reads TGTGCCAGCAGCTCCATCGGCGATACGCAGTATTTT. It specifies CASSSIGDTQYF.

This clone was counted between two and nine times. This sequence joins TRBV19 and TRBJ1-1; unclear D gene. Germline loops: CDR1 LNHDA, CDR2 SQIVND (reference sequence). The germline V and J ends were trimmed by 3 bases and 2 bases, with 7 bases remaining between them. The CDR3 has 13 residues. CDR3 protein: CASSIMGNTEAFF. DNA of the CDR3: TGTGCCAGTAGTATTATGGGTAACACTGAAGCTTTCTTT.

The chain links TRBV13 to TRBJ2-3; 8 bases fit TRBD1. Germline V gene lookup returns CDR1 PRHDT and CDR2 FYEKMQ (reference sequence). The CDR3 is 15 amino acids. J was trimmed by 3 bases and V by 4 bases; bases with no gene match: 6. The CDR3 region is CASSYGQGSTDTQYF. Written as DNA, the CDR3 is TGTGCCAGCAGCTACGGACAGGGATCAACAGATACGCAGTATTTT.